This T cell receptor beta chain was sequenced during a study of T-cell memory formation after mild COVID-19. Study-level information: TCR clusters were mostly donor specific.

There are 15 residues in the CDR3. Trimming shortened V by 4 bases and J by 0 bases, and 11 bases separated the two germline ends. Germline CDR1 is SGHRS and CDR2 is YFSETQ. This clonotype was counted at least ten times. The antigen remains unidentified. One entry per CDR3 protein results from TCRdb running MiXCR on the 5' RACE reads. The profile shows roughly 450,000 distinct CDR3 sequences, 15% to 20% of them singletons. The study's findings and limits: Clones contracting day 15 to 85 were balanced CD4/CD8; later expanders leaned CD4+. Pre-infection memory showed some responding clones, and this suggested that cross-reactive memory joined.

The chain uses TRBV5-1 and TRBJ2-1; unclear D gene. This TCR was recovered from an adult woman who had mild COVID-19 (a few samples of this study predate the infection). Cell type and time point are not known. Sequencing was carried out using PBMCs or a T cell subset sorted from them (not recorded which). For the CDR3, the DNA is TGCGCCAGCAGCCGGCCTAAGAGCTCCTACAATGAGCAGTTCTTC. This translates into CASSRPKSSYNEQFF.